This T cell receptor (beta chain) stems from a study of T cells in Graves' hyperthyroidism and ophthalmopathy. Study-wide context: Pretreatment peripheral blood was obtained at initial diagnosis.

There were TCR beta CDR3 regions amplified from RNA transcripts. TCR CDR3 underwent first-round RT-PCR with the HTBI primer set. TCRdb called the multiplex PCR reads again in MiXCR, with one record for every CDR3 protein. This table has about 300,000 distinct CDR3 sequences, around a fifth appearing once. Study-level points and caveats: Blood also held most thyroid clonotypes expanded beyond 0.001.

Details on this clonotype: The antigen is undetermined.

CDR3 length: 13 residues. V lost 8 bases to trimming and J lost 5 bases, with 16 bases between them. Germline CDR1 reads SNHLY; CDR2 reads FYNNEI. Enrolled ophthalmopathy patients presented with a Clinical Activity Score of at least 3, a NOSPECS grade of at least 4, and disease duration under 3 months. This chain uses TRBV2 with TRBJ2-7; D possibly corresponds to TRBD2 (6 bases). The TCR was taken from a man aged 50 to 60 with Graves' ophthalmopathy. Material for sequencing was blood. The CDR3 DNA sequence: TGTGCCAGCGCTCAGGTTGGAGGGGACGAGCAGTACTTC. Its protein product is CASAQVGGDEQYF.